The 29 T cell receptor beta chains below all came from one sample that was sequenced in a study of cytomegalovirus exposure and HLA in healthy donors. Primers for the PCR totalled 60 Vbeta and 13 Jbeta. Repertoires were generated with immunoSEQ multiplex PCR, while TCRdb's copy carries only in-frame clones and drops some. The table has 200,000 or so clones, around 86% seen once. The sequenced material came from PBMCs. The origin of the receptors is a woman aged 45-65 years in good health and CMV-seropositive.

V usage is TRBV5-4 and J usage is TRBJ1-6; TRBD1 might be the D (6 bases). The CDR3 contains 15 residues. Per germline, CDR1 SGHNT and CDR2 YYREEE (reference sequence). V was trimmed by 4 bases and J by 4 bases, leaving 12 bases between them. For the CDR3, the DNA is TGTGCCAGCAGCCCCGGGGGGCTATATAATTCACCCCTCCACTTT. Translating gives CASSPGGLYNSPLHF.

The chain uses TRBV4-2 and TRBJ1-5; D is possibly TRBD1 (5 bases). The CDR3 totals 15 residues. Per germline, CDR1 LGHNA and CDR2 YNFKEQ. V gave up 0 bases and J gave up 6 bases, with 12 bases separating them. The CDR3 loop reads CASSQDRTGIQPQHF. The DNA for the CDR3 is TGTGCCAGCAGCCAAGATCGTACAGGTATTCAGCCCCAGCATTTT.

The V call is TRBV6-5, the J call TRBJ1-5; D unclear. V lost 4 bases and J lost 0, with 10 bases in between. The germline CDR1 and CDR2 sequences are MNHEY and SVGAGI. The CDR3 has 15 amino acids. The CDR3: CASSSRHDSNQPQHF. The CDR3 bases are TGTGCCAGCAGTTCCCGACACGATAGCAATCAGCCCCAGCATTTT.

The chain joins TRBV7-9 to TRBJ2-7; 11 nucleotides agree with TRBD1. The CDR3 is 15 residues long. The ends lost 3 bases at V and 7 bases at J; junction bases unmatched: 8. Germline CDR1 SEHNR, CDR2 FQNEAQ (reference sequence). CDR3 loop: CASSFTGTGGWEQYF. CDR3 DNA sequence: TGTGCCAGCAGCTTTACCGGGACAGGGGGTTGGGAGCAGTACTTC.

Worth noting for this clone: This specimen includes other DNA sequences encoding the same CDR3. The chain uses TRBV6-5 and TRBJ2-7, with a possible D match to TRBD2 (5 bases). Germline V gives CDR1 MNHEY, CDR2 SVGAGI. This CDR3 comprises 14 residues. Between the trimmed V and J ends, which lost 0 bases and 0 bases, there was a span of 6 bases. The CDR3 sequence is CASSYSGSSYEQYF. CDR3 coding DNA: TGTGCCAGCAGTTACTCGGGGAGCTCCTACGAGCAGTACTTC.

The chain links TRBV29-1 to TRBJ2-1; the match to TRBD2 covers 9 bases. CDR1 is SQVTM and CDR2 is ANQGSEA in the germline V gene. This CDR3 has 15 residues. Trimming removed 6 bases from V and 3 bases from J; junction bases left unmatched: 9. CDR3 region: CSVRGGRALYNEQFF. The DNA for the CDR3 is TGCAGCGTGAGGGGCGGGAGGGCCCTCTACAATGAGCAGTTCTTC.

The V and J genes are TRBV5-1 and TRBJ2-1; 8 nucleotides agree with TRBD1. Trimming took 0 bases from V and 4 from J; bases not matched to a gene: 3. The CDR3 is 15 residues long. Germline CDR1 and CDR2: SGHRS and YFSETQ. For the CDR3, the DNA is TGCGCCAGCAGCTTGGGACAGGGGCCATACAATGAGCAGTTCTTC. Translating it yields CASSLGQGPYNEQFF.

The chain combines TRBV11-2 with TRBJ2-7; 9 bases agree with TRBD1. The CDR3 is made up of 14 amino acids. Germline V gene sequence: CDR1 SGHAT, CDR2 FQNNGV. V dropped 5 bases and J dropped 5; count of bases not matched to a gene: 7. CDR3 in DNA: TGTGCCAGCAGCCGTCCCGGGACAGGGAACGAGCAGTACTTC. It yields the protein CASSRPGTGNEQYF. Based on the CDR3 plus reference TRBV11-2 and TRBJ2-7, the full variable domain is EAGVAQSPRYKIIEKRQSVAFWCNPISGHATLYWYQQILGQGPKLLIQFQNNGVVDDSQLPKDRFSAERLKGVDSTLKIQPAKLEDSAVYLCASSRPGTGNEQYFGPGTRLTVT.

The chain uses TRBV11-2 and TRBJ2-1, with 12 bases fitting TRBD2. After removal of 4 bases from V and 8 bases from J, the junction contained 6 bases not matched to a gene. The CDR3 sequence is 15 residues long. The germline CDR1 and CDR2 sequences are SGHAT and FQNNGV. CDR3 DNA: TGTGCCAGCAGCTCGCTAGCGGGAGGGGGCGATGAGCAGTTCTTC. Translating gives CASSSLAGGGDEQFF.

This chain connects TRBV10-3 to TRBJ2-1; TRBD1 is a possible D gene (5 bases). Germline V CDR1 and CDR2: ENHRY, SYGVKD. V was clipped by 3 bases and J by 6 bases, with 9 bases between them. There are 13 residues in the CDR3. In DNA, the CDR3 is TGTGCCATCAGTGATGGTACAGGCAATGAGCAGTTCTTC. This encodes CAISDGTGNEQFF.

The CDR3: CASRTTERNTIYF. The CDR3 DNA is TGTGCCAGCAGAACGACAGAGAGAAACACCATATATTTT. The rearrangement links TRBV6-6 to TRBJ1-3, with D possibly being TRBD1 (5 bases). The CDR3 consists of 13 residues. Trimming pared 6 bases from V and 5 bases from J, leaving 11 bases between. CDR1 and CDR2 (germline): MNHNY, SVGAGI (reference sequence).

The chain uses TRBV7-3 and TRBJ1-2; no reliable D call. The germline V gene encodes CDR1 SGHTA and CDR2 FQGTGA. Trimming stripped 5 bases from V and 6 bases from J, with 13 bases between. This CDR3 is built from 13 residues. This chain's CDR3 is CASSQSTSNGYTF. DNA of the CDR3: TGTGCCAGCAGCCAATCCACAAGTAATGGCTACACCTTC.

The chain couples TRBV7-2 to TRBJ2-1, with TRBD2 matching over 9 bases. Germline CDR1 reads SGHTA; CDR2 reads FQGNSA. The length of the CDR3 is 17 residues. Unmatched junction bases numbered 11, after V lost 0 bases and J lost 8 bases. CDR3 nucleotides: TGTGCCAGCAGCTTAGCGTCTAGCGGGGTCCCTTACGATGAGCAGTTCTTC. Encoded protein: CASSLASSGVPYDEQFF.

The chain links TRBV9 to TRBJ2-3; 11 nucleotides align to TRBD2. CDR1 and CDR2 from the germline V gene are SGDLS and YYNGEE. Trimming cost V 0 bases and J 1 base; bases outside gene matches: 7. The CDR3 runs to 18 residues. In nucleotides, the CDR3 is TGTGCCAGCAGCGTAGGAGGGGGGGGACTAGCGGGCACAGATACGCAGTATTTT. It yields the protein CASSVGGGGLAGTDTQYF. Drawing the rest from reference TRBV9 and TRBJ2-3, the complete variable domain is DSGVTQTPKHLITATGQRVTLRCSPRSGDLSVYWYQQSLDQGLQFLIQYYNGEERAKGNILERFSAQQFPDLHSELNLSSLELGDSALYFCASSVGGGGLAGTDTQYFGPGTRLTVL.

This chain joins TRBV7-9 and TRBJ2-1, with 14 bases fitting TRBD2. The germline V gene encodes CDR1 SEHNR and CDR2 FQNEAQ (reference sequence). The V segment lost 6 bases and the J segment 3 bases; nucleotides outside the gene matches: 13. The CDR3 sequence is 19 residues long. CDR3 sequence (DNA): TGTGCCAGCAGACGTGGGCCCGGGACTAGCGGGAGCGTCTACAATGAGCAGTTCTTC. Its translation: CASRRGPGTSGSVYNEQFF.

This rearrangement joins TRBV5-1 to TRBJ1-4; 9 nucleotides match TRBD1. CDR1 SGHRS and CDR2 YFSETQ come from the germline V gene. There are 15 residues in the CDR3. The trim removed 3 bases at V and 5 bases at J, leaving 5 bases unmatched. Here the CDR3 DNA reads TGCGCCAGCAGCTCCACCGGGACAGGGAATGAAAAACTGTTTTTT. This codes for CASSSTGTGNEKLFF.

This clone was observed a single time. This sequence joins TRBV4-3 and TRBJ2-7, with 9 bases aligning to TRBD1. Germline lookup yields CDR1 LGHNA and CDR2 YSLEER. Unmatched junction bases numbered 6, after V lost 4 bases and J lost 5 bases. This CDR3 is built from 14 residues. The chain's CDR3 is CASSRTGERDEQYF. The CDR3 DNA sequence: TGCGCCAGCAGCCGGACAGGGGAGCGGGACGAGCAGTACTTC.

The chain carries TRBV5-1 and TRBJ1-2, with 7 positions matching TRBD1. In germline, CDR1 is SGHRS, CDR2 YFSETQ. The J segment lost 3 bases and the V segment lost 2 bases, leaving 4 bases of the junction unmatched. The CDR3 is made up of 14 amino acids. CDR3 coding DNA: TGCGCCAGCAGCTTTGGCAGGGGGGACTATGGCTACACCTTC. Its protein product is CASSFGRGDYGYTF.

The CDR3 loop reads CASSLATGYSGYTF. The CDR3 DNA reads as TGTGCCAGCAGTTTAGCGACAGGATACTCTGGCTACACCTTC. The V gene is TRBV28, the J gene TRBJ1-2; D is possibly TRBD1 (6 bases). The CDR3 is 14 residues long. V shed 2 bases and J shed 7 bases, with 14 bases lying between them. CDR1 is MDHEN and CDR2 is SYDVKM in the germline V gene.

The chain couples TRBV10-1 to TRBJ2-2, with a weak D call TRBD1 (5 bases). CDR3 length: 14 amino acids. CDR1 WNHNN and CDR2 SYGVQD come from the germline V gene (reference sequence). The V and J ends lost 8 bases and 7 bases respectively, with 17 bases between them. CDR3 amino acids: CASRAGSVYGELFF. CDR3 bases: TGCGCCAGCCGGGCAGGGTCGGTGTACGGGGAGCTGTTTTTT.

The chain employs TRBV19 and TRBJ2-7; a possible D gene is TRBD1 (6 bases). Trimming cost V 4 bases and J 3 bases, with 16 bases left between them. Germline V gene sequence: CDR1 LNHDA, CDR2 SQIVND (reference sequence). The CDR3 is 15 amino acids. CDR3 residues: CASSTGHRANYEQYF. The CDR3 bases are TGTGCCAGTAGTACGGGACACCGGGCCAACTACGAGCAGTACTTC.

The chain joins TRBV15 to TRBJ1-4, with a tentative D call TRBD1 (5 bases). The CDR3 is 19 residues long. The germline CDR1 and CDR2 sequences are LNHNV and YYDKDF (reference sequence). Trimming cost V 1 base and J 7 bases, with 25 bases left between them. Written as DNA, the CDR3 is TGTGCCACCAGCAGAGGAAAGGGGTGGGCAGGGAAGTTAGGTGAAAAACTGTTTTTT. Translating gives CATSRGKGWAGKLGEKLFF.

The chain is built from TRBV5-1 and TRBJ1-5, with no clear D. V lost 0 bases and J 2 bases, leaving 12 bases between the germline ends. The CDR3 has 16 residues. Germline loops: CDR1 SGHRS, CDR2 YFSETQ. CDR3 loop: CASSLDGRAGNQPQHF. CDR3 nucleotides: TGCGCCAGCAGCTTGGACGGTCGTGCGGGCAATCAGCCCCAGCATTTT.

The gene calls are TRBV29-1 and TRBJ1-1; 7 nucleotides match TRBD1. Germline CDR1 and CDR2: SQVTM and ANQGSEA. The trim removed 4 bases at V and 0 bases at J, leaving 8 bases unmatched. CDR3 length equals 15 residues. CDR3 DNA: TGCAGCGTTGGTAGGGACAGTAACATGAACACTGAAGCTTTCTTT. Its protein is CSVGRDSNMNTEAFF.

The J gene is TRBJ2-4, the V gene TRBV2; 12 nucleotides align to TRBD2. V lost 3 bases and J lost 6; bases outside the gene matches: 6. The germline V gene encodes CDR1 SNHLY and CDR2 FYNNEI. The CDR3 has 16 amino acids. The CDR3 reads CASSDLAGGRGNIQYF. CDR3 DNA: TGTGCCAGCAGTGACCTAGCGGGGGGGCGAGGAAACATTCAGTACTTC.

The gene calls are TRBV2 and TRBJ2-1; perhaps TRBD1 as D (6 bases). CDR3 length: 13 amino acids. The germline V and J ends were trimmed by 3 bases and 10 bases, with 13 bases remaining between them. The germline CDR1 and CDR2 sequences are SNHLY and FYNNEI. CDR3 coding DNA: TGTGCCAGCAGTGACCCTAAAAGGGGGGAGCAGTTCTTC. Translated, it gives CASSDPKRGEQFF.

This chain joins TRBV11-2 and TRBJ2-7; 9 bases line up with TRBD1. Germline V gene lookup returns CDR1 SGHAT and CDR2 FQNNGV. V shed 7 bases and J 4 bases; nucleotides not matched to a gene: 2. The CDR3 runs to 12 residues. The DNA of the CDR3 is TGTGCCAGCACTGACAGGGGGTACGAGCAGTACTTC. Translated: CASTDRGYEQYF.

The J gene is TRBJ2-5, the V gene TRBV7-6, with D possibly matching TRBD2 (6 bases). The CDR3 covers 13 residues. The V end was cut by 6 bases, the J end by 1 base, with 9 bases between. Germline assignment: CDR1 SGHVS and CDR2 FNYEAQ. Here the CDR3 reads CASSIAAQETQYF. The CDR3 nucleotides read TGTGCCAGCAGTATAGCGGCCCAAGAGACCCAGTACTTC.

The chain couples TRBV30 to TRBJ1-4; TRBD1 is a possible D gene (6 bases). V was pared by 7 bases and J by 5 bases, with 17 bases between. Germline V gene lookup returns CDR1 GTSNPN and CDR2 SVGIG (reference sequence). This CDR3 spans 14 amino acids. CDR3 in amino acids: CALTTQGLNEKLFF. The CDR3 DNA reads as TGTGCCTTGACCACTCAGGGGTTAAATGAAAAACTGTTTTTT.